This T cell receptor beta chain was obtained from a study of T cell clonality in common variable immunodeficiency. Overall study findings and caveats: Reportedly, TCR beta sequences from common variable immunodeficiency showed fewer deletions and N-nucleotide insertions.

By proportion, this clone is medium-sized. Its antigen is undetermined. The CDR3 goes on 3 residues after the read ends, and that part is filled in from the germline J gene. Of CVID subjects, under 16 were female and 30 or so male, mean age about 40. The J segment lost 1 base and the V segment lost 4 bases, leaving 10 bases of the junction unmatched. The CDR3 has 17 residues. The germline gives CDR1 SGHRS, CDR2 YFSETQ. TCRdb's table, derived via immunoSEQ multiplex PCR, lists solely in-frame clones and lacks some. The sample presents 15,000 to 20,000 clones, none singletons. The chain links TRBV5-1 to TRBJ1-1; 10 bases align to TRBD1. Sequencing was performed on peripheral blood mononuclear cells. The receptor was isolated from a human donor with common variable immunodeficiency. The sequenced CDR3 bases are TGCGCCAGCAGCAAGGCAGGGACAGGGGCCCCGAACACTGAA. Translation gives CASSKAGTGAPNTE. The whole CDR3 sequence reads CASSKAGTGAPNTEAFF.